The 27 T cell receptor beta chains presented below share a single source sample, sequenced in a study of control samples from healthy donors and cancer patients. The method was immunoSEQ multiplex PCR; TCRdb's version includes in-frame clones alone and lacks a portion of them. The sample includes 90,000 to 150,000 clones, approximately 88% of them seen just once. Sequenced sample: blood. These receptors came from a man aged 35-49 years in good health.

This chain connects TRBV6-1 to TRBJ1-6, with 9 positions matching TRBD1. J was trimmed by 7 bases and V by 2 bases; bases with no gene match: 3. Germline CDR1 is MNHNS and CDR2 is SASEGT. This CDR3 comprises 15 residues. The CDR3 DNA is TGTGCCAGCAGTGAACCGGGACAGGGCAATTCACCCCTCCACTTT. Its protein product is CASSEPGQGNSPLHF.

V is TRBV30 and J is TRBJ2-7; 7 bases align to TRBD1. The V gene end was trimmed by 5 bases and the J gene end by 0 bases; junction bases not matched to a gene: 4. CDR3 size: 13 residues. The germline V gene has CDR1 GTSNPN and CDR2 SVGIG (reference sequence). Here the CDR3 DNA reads TGTGCCTGGGAGGGGGCTAACTCCTACGAGCAGTACTTC. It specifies CAWEGANSYEQYF.

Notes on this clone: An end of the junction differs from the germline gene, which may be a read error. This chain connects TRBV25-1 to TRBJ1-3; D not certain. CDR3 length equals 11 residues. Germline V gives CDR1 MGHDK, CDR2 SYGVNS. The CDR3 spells CASTGGSTIYF. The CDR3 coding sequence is TGTGCCAGCACCGGAGGAAGCACCATATATTTT.

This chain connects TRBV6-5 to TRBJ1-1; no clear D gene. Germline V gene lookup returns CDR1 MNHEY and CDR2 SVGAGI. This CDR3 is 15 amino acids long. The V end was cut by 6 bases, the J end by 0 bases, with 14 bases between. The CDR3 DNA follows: TGTGCCAGCAGCCGCCAGGAGAACATGAACACTGAAGCTTTCTTT. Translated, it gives CASSRQENMNTEAFF.

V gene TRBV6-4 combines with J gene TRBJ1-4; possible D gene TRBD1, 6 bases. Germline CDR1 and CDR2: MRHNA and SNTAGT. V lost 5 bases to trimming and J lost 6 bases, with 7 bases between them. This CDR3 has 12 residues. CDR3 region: CASSRTDEKLFF. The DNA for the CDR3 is TGTGCCAGCAGTAGGACAGATGAAAAACTGTTTTTT.

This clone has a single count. DNA for the CDR3: TGTGCCAGCTCACTCGAGGACGACGGCTACACCTTC. Its translation: CASSLEDDGYTF. J is TRBJ1-2 and V is TRBV18; no definite D call. CDR3 length: 12 amino acids. V was cut by 4 bases and J by 8 bases, with 11 bases left in between. The germline V gene encodes CDR1 KGHSH and CDR2 LQKENI.

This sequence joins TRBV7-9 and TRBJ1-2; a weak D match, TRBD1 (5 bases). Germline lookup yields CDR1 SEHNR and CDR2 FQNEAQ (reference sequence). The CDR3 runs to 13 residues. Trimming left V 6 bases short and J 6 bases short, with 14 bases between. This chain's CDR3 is CASRRGIGDGYTF. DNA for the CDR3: TGTGCCAGCAGGAGGGGTATCGGGGATGGCTACACCTTC.

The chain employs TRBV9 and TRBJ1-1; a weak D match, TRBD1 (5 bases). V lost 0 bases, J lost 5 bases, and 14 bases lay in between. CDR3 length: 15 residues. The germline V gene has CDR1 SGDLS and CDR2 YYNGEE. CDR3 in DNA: TGTGCCAGCAGCGTAGGACGGGGGGATTCGACTGAAGCTTTCTTT. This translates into CASSVGRGDSTEAFF.

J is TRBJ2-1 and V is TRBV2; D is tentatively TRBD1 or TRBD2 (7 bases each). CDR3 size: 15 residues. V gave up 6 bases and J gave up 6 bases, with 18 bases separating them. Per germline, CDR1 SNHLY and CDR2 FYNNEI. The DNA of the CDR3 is TGTGCCAGCAGGCGGGGGACAGATCAGGGCAATGAGCAGTTCTTC. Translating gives CASRRGTDQGNEQFF. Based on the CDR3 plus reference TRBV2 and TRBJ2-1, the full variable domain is EPEVTQTPSHQVTQMGQEVILRCVPISNHLYFYWYRQILGQKVEFLVSFYNNEISEKSEIFDDQFSVERPDGSNFTLKIRSTKLEDSAMYFCASRRGTDQGNEQFFGPGTRLTVL.

CDR3 sequence reads: CASALAGAPSYNEQFF. The CDR3 DNA reads as TGTGCCAGCGCTCTAGCGGGGGCTCCCTCCTACAATGAGCAGTTCTTC. The chain carries TRBV3-1 (or the pseudogene TRBV3-2) and TRBJ2-1, with 10 bases identical to TRBD2. The CDR3 has 16 residues. The trim removed 8 bases at V and 0 bases at J, leaving 7 bases unmatched. Germline CDR1 is LGHDT and CDR2 is YNNKEL (reference sequence).

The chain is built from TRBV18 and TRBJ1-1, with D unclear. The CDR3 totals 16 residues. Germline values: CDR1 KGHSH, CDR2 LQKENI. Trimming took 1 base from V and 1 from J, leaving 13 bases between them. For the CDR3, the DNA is TGTGCCAGCTCACCACTTCCGACCACGGAGAACACTGAAGCTTTCTTT. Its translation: CASSPLPTTENTEAFF.

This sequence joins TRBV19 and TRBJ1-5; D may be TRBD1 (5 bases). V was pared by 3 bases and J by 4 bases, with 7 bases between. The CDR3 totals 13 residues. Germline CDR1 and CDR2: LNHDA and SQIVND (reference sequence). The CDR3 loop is CASSMGTNQPQHF. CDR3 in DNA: TGTGCCAGTAGTATGGGGACTAATCAGCCCCAGCATTTT.

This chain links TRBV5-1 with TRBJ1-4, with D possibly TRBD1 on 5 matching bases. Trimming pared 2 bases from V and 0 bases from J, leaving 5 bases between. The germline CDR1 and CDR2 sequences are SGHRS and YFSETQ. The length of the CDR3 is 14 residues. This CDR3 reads CASSLGATNEKLFF. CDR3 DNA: TGCGCCAGCAGCTTAGGGGCAACTAATGAAAAACTGTTTTTT.

CDR3 in DNA: TGTGCCGCCACTCGAACGGGGGCGCGTACTGAAGCTTTCTTT. It specifies CAATRTGARTEAFF. This sequence joins TRBV6-5 and TRBJ1-1; weak D call: TRBD1 (6 bases). This CDR3 contains 14 residues. Germline lookup yields CDR1 MNHEY and CDR2 SVGAGI. V was pared by 11 bases and J by 5 bases, with 21 bases between.

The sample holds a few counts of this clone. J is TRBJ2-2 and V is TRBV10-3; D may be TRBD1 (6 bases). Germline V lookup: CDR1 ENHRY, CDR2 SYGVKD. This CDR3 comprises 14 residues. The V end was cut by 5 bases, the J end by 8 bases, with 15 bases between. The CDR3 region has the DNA TGTGCCATCAGTAAGGACAGTACGACGGGGGAGCTGTTTTTT. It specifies CAISKDSTTGELFF.

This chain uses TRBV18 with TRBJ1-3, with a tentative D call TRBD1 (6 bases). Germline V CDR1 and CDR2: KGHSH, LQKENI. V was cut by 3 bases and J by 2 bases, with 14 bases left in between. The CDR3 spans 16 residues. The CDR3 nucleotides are TGTGCCAGCTCACCCTCGGGCGGGGGCGCTGGAAACACCATATATTTT. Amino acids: CASSPSGGGAGNTIYF.

The CDR3 is CATGTSGGTDTQYF. CDR3 sequence (DNA): TGTGCCACCGGGACTAGCGGGGGCACAGATACGCAGTATTTT. V is TRBV24-1 and J is TRBJ2-3, with 13 bases aligning to TRBD2. This CDR3 is built from 14 residues. Germline V gene sequence: CDR1 KGHDR, CDR2 SFDVKD. V dropped 9 bases and J dropped 1; count of bases not matched to a gene: 0.

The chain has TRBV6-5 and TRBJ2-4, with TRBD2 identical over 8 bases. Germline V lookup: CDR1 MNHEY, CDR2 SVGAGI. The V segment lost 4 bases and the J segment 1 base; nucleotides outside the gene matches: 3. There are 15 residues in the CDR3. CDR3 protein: CASSSAGAAKNIQYF. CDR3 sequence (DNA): TGTGCCAGCAGTTCAGCGGGGGCCGCCAAAAACATTCAGTACTTC.

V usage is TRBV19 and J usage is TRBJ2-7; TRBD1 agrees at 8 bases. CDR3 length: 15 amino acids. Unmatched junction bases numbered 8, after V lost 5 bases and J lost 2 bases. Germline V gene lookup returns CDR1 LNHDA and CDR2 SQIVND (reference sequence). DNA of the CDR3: TGTGCCAGTAGTCCAGGACAGGGTGACGCCTACGAGCAGTACTTC. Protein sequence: CASSPGQGDAYEQYF.

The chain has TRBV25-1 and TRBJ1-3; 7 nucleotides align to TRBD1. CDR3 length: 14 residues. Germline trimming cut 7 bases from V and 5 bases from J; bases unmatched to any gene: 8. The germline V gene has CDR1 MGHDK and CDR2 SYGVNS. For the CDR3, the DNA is TGTGCCAGCACCCCCGAAAGGGGGCGAAACACCATATATTTT. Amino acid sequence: CASTPERGRNTIYF.

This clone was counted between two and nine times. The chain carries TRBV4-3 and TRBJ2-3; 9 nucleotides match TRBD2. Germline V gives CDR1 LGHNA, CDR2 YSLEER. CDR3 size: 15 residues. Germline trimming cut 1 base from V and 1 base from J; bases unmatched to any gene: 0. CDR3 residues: CASSQGLAGTDTQYF. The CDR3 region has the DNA TGCGCCAGCAGCCAAGGACTAGCGGGCACAGATACGCAGTATTTT.

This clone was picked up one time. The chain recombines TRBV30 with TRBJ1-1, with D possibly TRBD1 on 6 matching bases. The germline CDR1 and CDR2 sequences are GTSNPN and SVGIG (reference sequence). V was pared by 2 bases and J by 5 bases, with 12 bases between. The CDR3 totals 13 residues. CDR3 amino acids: CAWSRGRGTEAFF. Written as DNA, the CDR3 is TGTGCCTGGAGTCGAGGCAGGGGAACTGAAGCTTTCTTT.

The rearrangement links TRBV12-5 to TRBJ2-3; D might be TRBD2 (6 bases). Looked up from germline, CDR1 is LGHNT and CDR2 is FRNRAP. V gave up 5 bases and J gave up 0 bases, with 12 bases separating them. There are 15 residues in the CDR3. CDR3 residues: CASGPGLTSTDTQYF. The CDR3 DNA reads TGTGCTAGTGGTCCCGGACTAACGAGCACAGATACGCAGTATTTT.

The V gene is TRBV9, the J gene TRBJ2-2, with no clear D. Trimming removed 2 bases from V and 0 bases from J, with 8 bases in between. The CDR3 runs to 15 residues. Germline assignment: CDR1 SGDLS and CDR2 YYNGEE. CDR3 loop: CASSVNHANTGELFF. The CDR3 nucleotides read TGTGCCAGCAGCGTTAACCACGCGAACACCGGGGAGCTGTTTTTT.

CDR3 DNA: TGTGCCAGCTCACCACAAGACAGAACTGAAGCTTTCTTT. It yields the protein CASSPQDRTEAFF. The chain couples TRBV18 to TRBJ1-1; a weak D match, TRBD1 (5 bases). Trimming left V 1 base short and J 5 bases short, with 8 bases between. This CDR3 region has 13 residues. Germline V CDR1 and CDR2: KGHSH, LQKENI.

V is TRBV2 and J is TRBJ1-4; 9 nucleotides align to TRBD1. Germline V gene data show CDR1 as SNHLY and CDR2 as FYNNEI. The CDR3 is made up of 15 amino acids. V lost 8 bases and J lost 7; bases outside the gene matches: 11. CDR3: CASVSTGGAGEKLFF. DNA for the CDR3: TGTGCCAGCGTTTCAACAGGGGGCGCGGGTGAAAAACTGTTTTTT. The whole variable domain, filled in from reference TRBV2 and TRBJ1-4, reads EPEVTQTPSHQVTQMGQEVILRCVPISNHLYFYWYRQILGQKVEFLVSFYNNEISEKSEIFDDQFSVERPDGSNFTLKIRSTKLEDSAMYFCASVSTGGAGEKLFFGSGTQLSVL.

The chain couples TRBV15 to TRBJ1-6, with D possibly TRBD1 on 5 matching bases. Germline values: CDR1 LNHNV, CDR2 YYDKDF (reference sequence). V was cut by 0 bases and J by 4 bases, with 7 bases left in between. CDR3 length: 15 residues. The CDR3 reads CATSRDEGYNSPLHF. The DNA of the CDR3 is TGTGCCACCAGCAGAGATGAGGGGTATAATTCACCCCTCCACTTT.